A selection of T cell receptor beta chains follows, all from one sample in a study of blood T cell repertoires in COVID-19. Profiling relied on immunoSEQ multiplex PCR, and the TCRdb table lists in-frame clones only, not all of them. The sample contains about 220,000 clones, 80% to 90% of which appear only once. The sequenced sample consisted of peripheral blood. These receptors were collected from a woman aged 55-69 years who had recovered from COVID-19. Both conserved end residues are part of each CDR3. A D gene is named only where the DNA matches it firmly. Expanded clones get a size class; other rows say once, few or many, or leave the size out.

J,D,V,size,CDR3,DNA
TRBJ1-2,NA,TRBV27,few,CASSLRQGYGYTF,TGTGCCAGCAGTTTACGCCAGGGATATGGCTACACCTTC
TRBJ2-4,TRBD1,TRBV4-1,NA,CASSLGTGGRMYF,TGCGCCAGCAGCCTAGGGACAGGGGGGAGGATGTACTTC
TRBJ1-1,NA,TRBV12-5,few,CASARPEGRNTEAFF,TGTGCTAGTGCCCGGCCGGAGGGCCGGAACACTGAAGCTTTCTTT
TRBJ1-6,TRBD1,TRBV18,few,CASSPRQGGQNSPLHF,TGTGCCAGCTCACCACGACAGGGAGGCCAAAATTCACCCCTCCACTTT
TRBJ2-1,TRBD2,TRBV5-5,NA,CASSLETGLAGAEQFF,TGTGCCAGCAGCTTGGAGACGGGACTAGCGGGGGCTGAGCAGTTCTTC
TRBJ1-1,NA,TRBV19,NA,CASTLDGNTEAFF,TGTGCCAGTACCCTAGACGGGAACACTGAAGCTTTCTTT
TRBJ2-2,TRBD2,TRBV6-4,NA,CASGLAGAGTGELFF,TGTGCCAGCGGGCTAGCGGGGGCCGGAACCGGGGAGCTGTTTTTT
TRBJ1-2,TRBD1,TRBV30,NA,CAWKDRGAWGYTF,TGTGCCTGGAAGGACAGGGGGGCGTGGGGCTACACCTTC
TRBJ1-5,NA,TRBV10-1,NA,CASSRASSYYSNQPQHF,TGCGCCAGCAGTCGAGCTTCAAGCTACTATAGCAATCAGCCCCAGCATTTT
TRBJ1-4,NA,TRBV9,NA,CASSVGGGWGEKLFF,TGTGCCAGCAGCGTAGGGGGAGGGTGGGGAGAAAAACTGTTTTTT
TRBJ1-2,TRBD1,TRBV5-1,NA,CASSSYGQAVYGYTF,TGCGCCAGCAGCTCGTACGGACAGGCGGTCTATGGCTACACCTTC
TRBJ2-5,TRBD1,TRBV7-3,NA,CASSLGIEGDRGRETQYF,TGTGCCAGCAGCTTAGGAATTGAGGGGGACAGGGGCCGCGAGACCCAGTACTTC
TRBJ1-2,TRBD1,TRBV4-2,NA,CASSQDRGTGDGYTF,TGTGCCAGCAGCCAAGATCGTGGGACAGGGGACGGCTACACCTTC
TRBJ2-3,NA,TRBV6-5,NA,CAARSGTQYF,TGTGCCGCGAGGTCGGGTACGCAGTATTTT
TRBJ2-3,TRBD1,TRBV4-3,NA,CASSQGPPGGGSTDTQYF,TGCGCCAGCAGCCAAGGTCCCCCAGGGGGCGGGAGCACAGATACGCAGTATTTT
TRBJ2-2,TRBD1,TRBV18,NA,CASSPTDRATGELFF,TGTGCCAGCTCACCGACAGACAGGGCTACCGGGGAGCTGTTTTTT
TRBJ2-3,NA,TRBV19,NA,CASTTTSREHTQYF,TGTGCCAGTACTACGACTAGTCGTGAGCATACGCAGTATTTT
TRBJ2-7,TRBD1,TRBV5-8,NA,CASSDRKQGGSWQYF,TGTGCCAGCAGCGATCGGAAACAGGGGGGCAGTTGGCAGTACTTC
TRBJ1-1,NA,TRBV29-1,NA,CSPRRGQGCTEAFF,TGCAGCCCCCGTAGGGGCCAGGGTTGTACTGAAGCTTTCTTT
TRBJ2-6,NA,TRBV7-2,NA,CASSPLARLGGANVLTF,TGTGCCAGCAGCCCCCTAGCGCGGTTGGGAGGGGCCAACGTCCTGACTTTC
TRBJ2-1,TRBD2,TRBV2,NA,CASSEELAGGNEQFF,TGTGCCAGCAGTGAAGAACTAGCGGGGGGAAATGAGCAGTTCTTC
TRBJ1-4,NA,TRBV12-3/TRBV12-4,NA,CASSAAGGVKLFF,TGTGCCAGCAGTGCCGCGGGGGGGGTAAAACTGTTTTTT
TRBJ2-1,TRBD1,TRBV7-9,once,CASSLEGAQRHEQFF,TGTGCCAGCAGCTTAGAGGGGGCGCAGAGACATGAGCAGTTCTTC
TRBJ1-5,TRBD1,TRBV5-5,NA,CASSIDRGVRNQPQHF,TGTGCCAGCAGCATAGACAGGGGGGTGCGCAATCAGCCCCAGCATTTT
TRBJ1-5,TRBD1,TRBV6-2/TRBV6-3,NA,CASSYFGQGNQPQHF,TGTGCCAGCAGTTACTTCGGACAGGGGAATCAGCCCCAGCATTTT
TRBJ2-7,NA,TRBV7-2,NA,CASSLAIGALARHEQYF,TGTGCCAGCAGCTTAGCGATTGGAGCGCTAGCGCGTCACGAGCAGTACTTC
TRBJ1-5,TRBD1,TRBV2,NA,CASSGTGGINQPQHF,TGTGCCAGTTCCGGGACAGGGGGCATCAATCAGCCCCAGCATTTT
TRBJ2-7,TRBD1,TRBV27,NA,CASSRGQGVFEQYF,TGTGCCAGCAGCAGAGGACAGGGAGTGTTCGAGCAGTACTTC
TRBJ1-5,NA,TRBV7-8,NA,CASSLAGAHQPQHF,TGTGCCAGCAGCTTAGCAGGGGCCCATCAGCCCCAGCATTTT
TRBJ2-3,NA,TRBV19,NA,CASSWRGGTDTQYF,TGTGCCAGTAGTTGGCGGGGAGGCACAGATACGCAGTATTTT
TRBJ1-4,NA,TRBV4-3,NA,CASSQESGQGRKLFF,TGCGCCAGCAGCCAAGAGAGTGGGCAGGGCAGAAAACTGTTTTTT
TRBJ2-3,TRBD2,TRBV27,NA,CATQRAGGTDTQYF,TGTGCCACCCAGAGGGCGGGGGGCACAGATACGCAGTATTTT
TRBJ2-7,NA,TRBV6-2/TRBV6-3,NA,CASSYSRGPSSYEQYF,TGTGCCAGCAGTTACTCGAGAGGGCCAAGCTCCTACGAGCAGTACTTC
TRBJ1-1,NA,TRBV3-1/TRBV3-2,NA,CASSQEPRGTEAFF,TGTGCCAGCAGCCAAGAGCCCAGGGGCACTGAAGCTTTCTTT
TRBJ2-3,NA,TRBV11-3,NA,CASSLEGQHTDTQYF,TGTGCCAGCAGCTTGGAGGGACAGCACACAGATACGCAGTATTTT
TRBJ2-7,TRBD1,TRBV4-1,once,CASSQDVQGGRYEQYF,TGCGCCAGCAGCCAAGATGTACAGGGGGGAAGGTACGAGCAGTACTTC
TRBJ2-3,TRBD2,TRBV14,NA,CASSQEGAGGPWGTDTQYF,TGTGCCAGCAGCCAAGAAGGCGCGGGGGGGCCCTGGGGCACAGATACGCAGTATTTT
TRBJ1-4,NA,TRBV25-1,NA,CASSPEADEKLFF,TGTGCCAGCAGTCCCGAGGCAGATGAAAAACTGTTTTTT
TRBJ2-6,NA,TRBV27,once,CASRSSGANVLTF,TGTGCCAGCAGGAGCTCTGGGGCCAACGTCCTGACTTTC
TRBJ1-2,NA,TRBV3-1/TRBV3-2,few,CASSQLGDSYTF,TGTGCCAGCAGCCAGTTGGGCGACAGCTACACCTTC
TRBJ1-6,TRBD1,TRBV5-1,NA,CASSLKGGDSPLHF,TGCGCTAGCAGCTTAAAAGGGGGCGATTCACCCCTCCACTTT
TRBJ1-3,NA,TRBV7-8,few,CASSGLEYSGNTIYF,TGTGCCAGCAGTGGTCTGGAGTACTCTGGAAACACCATATATTTT
TRBJ1-2,TRBD1,TRBV12-3/TRBV12-4,once,CASSFLGGGGYTF,TGTGCCAGCAGTTTTTTAGGGGGCGGAGGCTACACCTTC
TRBJ2-3,TRBD2,TRBV3-1/TRBV3-2,once,CASSRLLAGGHTDTQYF,TGTGCCAGCAGCAGACTACTAGCGGGGGGTCACACAGATACGCAGTATTTT
TRBJ1-5,TRBD1,TRBV7-9,NA,CASSPGTGGYQPQHF,TGTGCCAGCAGCCCCGGGACAGGGGGATACCAGCCCCAGCATTTT
TRBJ1-4,NA,TRBV18,NA,CASSPGLGEKLFF,TGTGCCAGCTCACCTGGGCTTGGCGAAAAACTGTTTTTT
TRBJ2-5,TRBD2,TRBV7-9,NA,CASSLLAGGTQYF,TGTGCCAGCAGCCTCCTAGCGGGAGGGACCCAGTACTTC
TRBJ2-7,TRBD1,TRBV29-1,NA,CSVAGQGFYEQYF,TGCAGCGTTGCGGGACAGGGGTTCTACGAGCAGTACTTC
TRBJ1-5,NA,TRBV19,few,CASSNGYSPNQPQHF,TGTGCCAGTAGCAACGGGTACTCCCCCAATCAGCCCCAGCATTTT
TRBJ1-3,TRBD1,TRBV5-1,NA,CASSITGQVGNTIYF,TGCGCCAGCAGCATAACCGGACAGGTCGGAAACACCATATATTTT
TRBJ2-2,TRBD1,TRBV15,NA,CATSRDVGQGATGELFF,TGTGCCACCAGCAGAGATGTCGGACAGGGTGCCACCGGGGAGCTGTTTTTT
TRBJ2-6,TRBD1,TRBV28,NA,CASSDRGRGSGANVLTF,TGTGCCAGCAGTGACAGGGGGCGCGGTTCTGGGGCCAACGTCCTGACTTTC
TRBJ1-1,TRBD1,TRBV2,NA,CASSGTLGQGWNTEAFF,TGTGCCAGCAGTGGAACTCTGGGACAGGGTTGGAACACTGAAGCTTTCTTT
TRBJ2-7,TRBD2,TRBV5-1,NA,CASSWGFSGGDEQYF,TGCGCCAGCAGCTGGGGGTTTAGCGGGGGCGACGAGCAGTACTTC
TRBJ2-7,TRBD1,TRBV2,NA,CASGGQGDEQYF,TGTGCCAGCGGGGGACAGGGGGACGAGCAGTACTTC
TRBJ1-1,NA,TRBV4-1,NA,CASSYLLNTEAFF,TGCGCCAGCAGCTACTTACTGAACACTGAAGCTTTCTTT